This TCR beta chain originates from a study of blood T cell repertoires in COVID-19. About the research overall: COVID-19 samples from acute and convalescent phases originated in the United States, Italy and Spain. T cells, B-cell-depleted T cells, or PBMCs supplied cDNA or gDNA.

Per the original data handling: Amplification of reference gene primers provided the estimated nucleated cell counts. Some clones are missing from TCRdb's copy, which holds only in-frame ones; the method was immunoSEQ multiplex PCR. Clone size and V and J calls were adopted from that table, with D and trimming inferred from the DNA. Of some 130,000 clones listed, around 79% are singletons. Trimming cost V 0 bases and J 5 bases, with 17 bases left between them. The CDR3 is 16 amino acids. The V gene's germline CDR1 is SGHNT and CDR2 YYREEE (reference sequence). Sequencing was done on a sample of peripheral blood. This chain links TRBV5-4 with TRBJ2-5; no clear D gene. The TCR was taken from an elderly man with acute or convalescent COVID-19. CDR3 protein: CASSLDVSGAAETQYF. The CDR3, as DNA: TGTGCCAGCAGCTTGGATGTTTCGGGTGCGGCGGAGACCCAGTACTTC.